Listed below are T cell receptor beta chains from one sample, sequenced in a study of T cells in Graves' hyperthyroidism and ophthalmopathy. One entry per CDR3 protein results from TCRdb running MiXCR on the multiplex PCR reads. The table records roughly 530,000 distinct CDR3 sequences, 17% of them present only once. Specimen: blood. All receptors come from a young woman with Graves' ophthalmopathy. Both conserved end residues are part of each CDR3. Fields, in order: D gene, V gene, J gene, clone size, CDR3 protein, CDR3 DNA. The D gene is left open where the match is weak. Clone size is shown for a subset of rows, as once, few, many or a class of expanded clone.

d_gene: TRBD2
v_gene: TRBV7-3
j_gene: TRBJ2-3
abundance: NA
CDR3aa: CASSPLGGGLAGARDTQYF
CDR3nt: TGTGCCAGCAGCCCCCTCGGGGGTGGACTAGCGGGGGCGAGAGATACGCAGTATTTT

d_gene: NA
v_gene: TRBV5-1
j_gene: TRBJ2-2
abundance: NA
CDR3aa: CASSLWDPRTGELFF
CDR3nt: TGCGCCAGCAGCTTGTGGGACCCAAGGACCGGGGAGCTGTTTTTT

d_gene: TRBD2
v_gene: TRBV10-2
j_gene: TRBJ2-5
abundance: many
CDR3aa: CASSDPSGAGETQYF
CDR3nt: TGCGCCAGCAGTGACCCTAGCGGAGCTGGGGAGACCCAGTACTTC

d_gene: NA
v_gene: TRBV7-9
j_gene: TRBJ2-5
abundance: many
CDR3aa: CASSASGEETQYF
CDR3nt: TGTGCCAGCAGCGCGAGCGGTGAGGAGACCCAGTACTTC

d_gene: TRBD2
v_gene: TRBV5-1
j_gene: TRBJ2-4
abundance: many
CDR3aa: CASSETSGAAKNIQYF
CDR3nt: TGCGCCAGCAGCGAGACTAGCGGGGCTGCCAAAAACATTCAGTACTTC

d_gene: NA
v_gene: TRBV19
j_gene: TRBJ1-3
abundance: NA
CDR3aa: CASTNRRRSSGNTIYF
CDR3nt: TGTGCCAGTACTAATAGAAGACGGAGCTCTGGAAACACCATATATTTT

d_gene: NA
v_gene: TRBV4-2
j_gene: TRBJ1-2
abundance: few
CDR3aa: CASSQDRQAVYGYTF
CDR3nt: TGTGCCAGCAGCCAAGATAGACAGGCGGTCTATGGCTACACCTTC

d_gene: NA
v_gene: TRBV10-3
j_gene: TRBJ2-3
abundance: many
CDR3aa: CAISRYDNTDTQYF
CDR3nt: TGTGCCATCAGCCGGTACGACAACACAGATACGCAGTATTTT

d_gene: TRBD2
v_gene: TRBV7-3
j_gene: TRBJ2-7
abundance: NA
CDR3aa: CASSRGDSPMRGEQYF
CDR3nt: TGTGCCAGCAGCCGGGGGGACTCCCCGATGAGAGGCGAGCAGTACTTC

d_gene: TRBD2
v_gene: TRBV27
j_gene: TRBJ2-1
abundance: few
CDR3aa: CASSFSSGKYNEQFF
CDR3nt: TGTGCCAGCAGTTTTTCTAGCGGGAAATACAATGAGCAGTTCTTC

d_gene: TRBD1
v_gene: TRBV11-2
j_gene: TRBJ1-2
abundance: many
CDR3aa: CASSSQRRTGNGYTF
CDR3nt: TGTGCCAGCAGCTCCCAGCGAAGGACAGGGAATGGCTACACCTTC

d_gene: NA
v_gene: TRBV6-5
j_gene: TRBJ1-1
abundance: many
CDR3aa: CASSYSAGNTEAFF
CDR3nt: TGTGCCAGCAGTTACTCAGCGGGTAACACTGAAGCTTTCTTT

d_gene: TRBD1
v_gene: TRBV4-1
j_gene: TRBJ1-2
abundance: NA
CDR3aa: CASSQDEVDRFGYTF
CDR3nt: TGCGCCAGCAGCCAAGATGAGGTGGACAGGTTCGGCTACACCTTC

d_gene: NA
v_gene: TRBV11-2
j_gene: TRBJ1-6
abundance: many
CDR3aa: CASSPNNSPLHF
CDR3nt: TGTGCCAGCAGCCCAAATAATTCACCCCTCCACTTT

d_gene: TRBD1
v_gene: TRBV27
j_gene: TRBJ1-1
abundance: NA
CDR3aa: CASSLRGRGTEAFF
CDR3nt: TGTGCCAGCAGCCTCAGGGGGCGTGGGACTGAAGCTTTCTTT

d_gene: TRBD1
v_gene: TRBV12-3/TRBV12-4
j_gene: TRBJ1-3
abundance: few
CDR3aa: CASREDRLLYTIYF
CDR3nt: TGTGCCAGCAGAGAGGACAGGCTCCTTTACACCATATATTTT

d_gene: TRBD1
v_gene: TRBV3-1
j_gene: TRBJ2-7
abundance: few
CDR3aa: CASSPLDREYEQYF
CDR3nt: TGTGCCAGCAGCCCCTTGGACAGGGAGTACGAGCAGTACTTC

d_gene: TRBD2
v_gene: TRBV11-3
j_gene: TRBJ2-1
abundance: many
CDR3aa: CASSQGSSGGYNEQFF
CDR3nt: TGTGCCAGCAGCCAAGGGTCCAGCGGGGGGTACAATGAGCAGTTCTTC

d_gene: NA
v_gene: TRBV27
j_gene: TRBJ2-3
abundance: many
CDR3aa: CASSLYLGERPDTQYF
CDR3nt: TGTGCCAGCAGTTTATATTTGGGGGAGAGGCCAGATACGCAGTATTTT

d_gene: NA
v_gene: TRBV27
j_gene: TRBJ2-7
abundance: NA
CDR3aa: CASSRQTGEQYF
CDR3nt: TGTGCCAGCAGTCGACAAACCGGCGAGCAGTACTTC

d_gene: NA
v_gene: TRBV12-3/TRBV12-4
j_gene: TRBJ2-5
abundance: many
CDR3aa: CASSSGASQETQYF
CDR3nt: TGTGCCAGCAGTTCCGGGGCAAGTCAAGAGACCCAGTACTTC

d_gene: TRBD1
v_gene: TRBV29-1
j_gene: TRBJ1-2
abundance: many
CDR3aa: CSGGQGEDGYTF
CDR3nt: TGCAGCGGGGGACAGGGAGAAGATGGCTACACCTTC